This entry lists 14 T cell receptor beta chains sequenced from one sample in a study of T cells in Graves' hyperthyroidism and ophthalmopathy. Template material for amplifying TCR beta CDR3 regions consisted of RNA transcripts. The TCR CDR3 was amplified in a first-round RT-PCR using the HTBI primer set. TCRdb redid the calling of the multiplex PCR reads with MiXCR, one entry per CDR3 protein. The table shows about 640,000 distinct CDR3 sequences, with under 25% occurring only once. Sequences were obtained from blood. The receptors here all came from a man aged 25 to 45 with Graves' ophthalmopathy.

In its sample, this clonotype was seen many times. J is TRBJ2-2 and V is TRBV20-1, with D perhaps TRBD2 (5 bases). Germline V gene data show CDR1 as DFQATT and CDR2 as SNEGSKA (reference sequence). Trimming took 6 bases from V and 3 from J, leaving 8 bases between them. The length of the CDR3 is 12 residues. The CDR3 loop is CSATRDTGELFF. DNA for the CDR3: TGCAGTGCCACGAGGGACACCGGGGAGCTGTTTTTT.

This chain joins TRBV2 and TRBJ2-7; TRBD2 matches 7 bases. Germline CDR1 and CDR2: SNHLY and FYNNEI. The J segment lost 2 bases and the V segment lost 6 bases, leaving 13 bases of the junction unmatched. CDR3 length equals 16 residues. The DNA of the CDR3 is TGTGCCAGCAGCCGAAATGAGCGGGATCCCCCCTACGAGCAGTACTTC. This encodes CASSRNERDPPYEQYF.

This clonotype was detected many times. CDR3 protein: CASSLVLGETQYF. CDR3 nucleotide sequence: TGTGCCAGCAGCTTAGTTTTGGGAGAGACCCAGTACTTC. The V and J genes are TRBV11-2 and TRBJ2-5; D not resolved. The CDR3 covers 13 residues. The germline CDR1 and CDR2 sequences are SGHAT and FQNNGV. The V end lost 1 base, the J end lost 4 bases, and 7 bases lay between the germline ends. Together with reference TRBV11-2 and TRBJ2-5, the CDR3 gives the full variable domain: EAGVAQSPRYKIIEKRQSVAFWCNPISGHATLYWYQQILGQGPKLLIQFQNNGVVDDSQLPKDRFSAERLKGVDSTLKIQPAKLEDSAVYLCASSLVLGETQYFGPGTRLLVL.

This clonotype appeared many times. The J gene is TRBJ2-3, the V gene TRBV5-1, with 7 bases aligning to TRBD2. CDR3 length: 15 amino acids. CDR1 is SGHRS, CDR2 YFSETQ, per germline. V shed 8 bases and J 5 bases; nucleotides not matched to a gene: 14. DNA for the CDR3: TGCGCCAGTAGAGTAGCGGGTCCCGTTGGAGATACGCAGTATTTT. Protein product: CASRVAGPVGDTQYF.

The chain joins TRBV28 to TRBJ2-3; 14 positions match TRBD2. This CDR3 region has 19 residues. Germline V lookup: CDR1 MDHEN, CDR2 SYDVKM. The V segment lost 6 bases and the J segment 2 bases; nucleotides outside the gene matches: 13. Written as DNA, the CDR3 is TGTGCCAGCAGCCCAACCTTCAGACTAGCGGGAGGGAACACAGATACGCAGTATTTT. It specifies CASSPTFRLAGGNTDTQYF.

This clonotype was observed a handful of times. V usage is TRBV13 and J usage is TRBJ2-1, with TRBD2 identical over 14 bases. The germline V gene encodes CDR1 PRHDT and CDR2 FYEKMQ (reference sequence). The trim removed 6 bases at V and 10 bases at J, leaving 11 bases unmatched. This CDR3 contains 16 residues. This CDR3 reads CASSPTGTSGSREQFF. CDR3 DNA sequence: TGTGCCAGCAGTCCGACCGGGACTAGCGGGAGTCGGGAGCAGTTCTTC.

As for this clonotype: Possible read error: a much larger clone is one base away. The chain carries TRBV20-1 and TRBJ2-5, with 16 bases matching TRBD2. Germline V gene lookup returns CDR1 DFQATT and CDR2 SNEGSKA (reference sequence). The CDR3 loop spans 15 amino acids. Trimming removed 5 bases from V and 4 bases from J; junction bases left unmatched: 4. The CDR3 reads CSAGGTSGRAETQYF. DNA for the CDR3: TGCAGTGCTGGTGGGACTAGCGGGAGGGCAGAGACCCAGTACTTC.

The table lists this clonotype with many counts. This rearrangement joins TRBV7-9 to TRBJ1-2; a possible D gene is TRBD1 (6 bases). This CDR3 contains 14 residues. Germline assignment: CDR1 SEHNR and CDR2 FQNEAQ (reference sequence). The V gene lost 1 base and the J gene lost 6 bases, with 12 bases spanning the gap. CDR3 region: CASSLGQGNDGYTF. The DNA of the CDR3 is TGTGCCAGCAGCTTAGGGCAGGGGAATGATGGCTACACCTTC.

The chain employs TRBV7-6 and TRBJ1-5, with TRBD1 matching over 9 bases. The junction had 11 bases not matched to a gene; V was cut back by 0 bases and J by 5 bases. This CDR3 is 18 amino acids long. In germline, CDR1 is SGHVS, CDR2 FNYEAQ. The CDR3 DNA reads as TGTGCCAGCAGCTTAGCCTTGGACAGGGGAAGTTGGGATCAGCCCCAGCATTTT. This codes for CASSLALDRGSWDQPQHF. The complete variable domain, with remaining parts taken from reference TRBV7-6 and TRBJ1-5, reads GAGVSQSPRYKVTKRGQDVALRCDPISGHVSLYWYRQALGQGPEFLTYFNYEAQQDKSGLPNDRFSAERPEGSISTLTIQRTEQRDSAMYRCASSLALDRGSWDQPQHFGDGTRLSIL.

Only a few counts were recorded for this clonotype. The genes are TRBV7-2 and TRBJ2-3, with TRBD2 matching 13 bases. J gave up 13 bases and V 2 bases, and 6 bases lay outside the gene matches. This CDR3 has 14 residues. Germline CDR1 and CDR2: SGHTA and FQGNSA. CDR3 in DNA: TGTGCCAGCAGCTTACGGACTAGCGGGAGAGAAAAGTATTTT. As protein: CASSLRTSGREKYF.

CDR3 coding DNA: TGCAGTGCTAGGACTAGCGGGTCAAGCTCCTACAATGAGCAGTTCTTC. It encodes CSARTSGSSSYNEQFF. This rearrangement joins TRBV20-1 to TRBJ2-1; TRBD2 agrees at 10 bases. Germline CDR1 reads DFQATT; CDR2 reads SNEGSKA (reference sequence). The CDR3 is 16 amino acids. The V gene end was trimmed by 3 bases and the J gene end by 0 bases; junction bases not matched to a gene: 5.

The rearrangement joins TRBV20-1 to TRBJ2-1; the D gene is possibly TRBD1 (7 bases). The CDR3 spans 11 residues. In germline, CDR1 is DFQATT, CDR2 SNEGSKA (reference sequence). The CDR3 DNA reads as TGCAGCCCCAGGGGGGACAATGAGCAGTTCTTC. Translating gives CSPRGDNEQFF.

The chain couples TRBV27 to TRBJ2-7, with D uncertain. The CDR3 is 13 amino acids. CDR1 is MNHEY, CDR2 SMNVEV, per germline (reference sequence). The V gene lost 7 bases and the J gene lost 8 bases, with 18 bases spanning the gap. The CDR3 reads CASKPQAQDKQYF. CDR3 DNA: TGTGCCAGCAAACCCCAGGCCCAAGATAAGCAGTACTTC.

The rearrangement joins TRBV6-1 to TRBJ1-5; 7 positions match TRBD1. Per the germline V gene, CDR1 is MNHNS and CDR2 is SASEGT. J gave up 7 bases and V 4 bases, and 7 bases lay outside the gene matches. The CDR3 spans 14 residues. In nucleotides, the CDR3 is TGTGCCAGCAGTGCGAAGACAGGGAACCAGCCCCAGCATTTT. This encodes CASSAKTGNQPQHF.